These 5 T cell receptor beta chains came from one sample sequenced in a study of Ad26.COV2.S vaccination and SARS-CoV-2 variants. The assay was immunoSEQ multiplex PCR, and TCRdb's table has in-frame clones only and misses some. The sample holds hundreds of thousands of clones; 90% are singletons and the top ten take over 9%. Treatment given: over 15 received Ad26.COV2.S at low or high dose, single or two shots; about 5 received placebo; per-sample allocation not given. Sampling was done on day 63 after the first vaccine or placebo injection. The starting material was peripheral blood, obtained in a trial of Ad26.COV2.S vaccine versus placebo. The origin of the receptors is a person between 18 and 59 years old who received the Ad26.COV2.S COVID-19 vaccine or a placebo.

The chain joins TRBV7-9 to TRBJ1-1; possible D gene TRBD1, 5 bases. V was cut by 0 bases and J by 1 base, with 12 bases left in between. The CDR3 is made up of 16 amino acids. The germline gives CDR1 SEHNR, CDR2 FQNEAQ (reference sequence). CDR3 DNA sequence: TGTGCCAGCAGCTTAGCGGGGACGGGACGGAACACTGAAGCTTTCTTT. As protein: CASSLAGTGRNTEAFF.

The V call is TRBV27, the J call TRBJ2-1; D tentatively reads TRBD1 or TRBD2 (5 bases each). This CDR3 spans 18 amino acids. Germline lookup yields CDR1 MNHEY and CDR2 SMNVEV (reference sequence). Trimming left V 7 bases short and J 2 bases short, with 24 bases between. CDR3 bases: TGTGCCAGCAACTTCCTTGGATCTGGGAGAGGGGCCTACAATGAGCAGTTCTTC. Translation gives CASNFLGSGRGAYNEQFF.

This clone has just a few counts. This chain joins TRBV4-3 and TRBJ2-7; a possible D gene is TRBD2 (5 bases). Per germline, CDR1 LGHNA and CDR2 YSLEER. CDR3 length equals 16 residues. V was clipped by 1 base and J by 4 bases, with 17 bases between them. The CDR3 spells CASSQGRWVREYEQYF. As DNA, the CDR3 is TGCGCCAGCAGCCAAGGGAGGTGGGTCAGAGAATACGAGCAGTACTTC.

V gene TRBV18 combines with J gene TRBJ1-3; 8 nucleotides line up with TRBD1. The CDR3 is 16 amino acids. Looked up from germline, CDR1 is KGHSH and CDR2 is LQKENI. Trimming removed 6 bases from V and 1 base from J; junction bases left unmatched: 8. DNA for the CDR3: TGTGCCAGCTCGAGAGACAGGGGATTGTCTGGAAACACCATATATTTT. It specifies CASSRDRGLSGNTIYF.

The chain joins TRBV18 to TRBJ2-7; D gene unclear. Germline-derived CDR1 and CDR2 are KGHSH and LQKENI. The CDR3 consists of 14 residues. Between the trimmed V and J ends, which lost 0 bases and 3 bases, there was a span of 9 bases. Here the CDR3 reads CASSPPGLNYEQYF. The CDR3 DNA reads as TGTGCCAGCTCACCACCCGGCTTGAACTACGAGCAGTACTTC.